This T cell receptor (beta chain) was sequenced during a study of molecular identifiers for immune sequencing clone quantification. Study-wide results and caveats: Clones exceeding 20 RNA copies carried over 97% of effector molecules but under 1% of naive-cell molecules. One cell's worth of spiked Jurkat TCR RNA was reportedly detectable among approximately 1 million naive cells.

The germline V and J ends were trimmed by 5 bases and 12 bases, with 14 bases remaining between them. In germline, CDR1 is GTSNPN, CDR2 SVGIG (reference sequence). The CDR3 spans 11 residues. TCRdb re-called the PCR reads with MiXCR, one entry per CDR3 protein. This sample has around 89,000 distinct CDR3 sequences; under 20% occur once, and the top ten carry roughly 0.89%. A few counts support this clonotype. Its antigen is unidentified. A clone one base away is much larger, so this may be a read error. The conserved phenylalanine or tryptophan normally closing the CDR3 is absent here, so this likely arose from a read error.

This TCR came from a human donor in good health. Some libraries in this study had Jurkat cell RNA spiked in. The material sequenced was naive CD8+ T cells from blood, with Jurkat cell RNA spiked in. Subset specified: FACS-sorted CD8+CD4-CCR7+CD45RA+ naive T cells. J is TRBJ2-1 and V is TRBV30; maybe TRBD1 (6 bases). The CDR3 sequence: CAWGSSRGQFS. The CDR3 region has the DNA TGTGCCTGGGGGAGCTCCAGGGGGCAGTTCTCC.